This T cell receptor (beta chain) stems from a study of blood T cell repertoires in COVID-19. Sequencing was performed with immunoSEQ multiplex PCR; in TCRdb, only in-frame clones are kept and a portion is missing. This table holds fewer than 350,000 clones, 89% found once. Germline CDR1 SQVTM, CDR2 ANQGSEA. Trimming pared 5 bases from V and 0 bases from J, leaving 15 bases between. The CDR3 is made up of 15 amino acids. The sequenced sample was PBMCs or T cells enriched from blood (not recorded which). The clonotype was recovered from a man in his fifties or sixties who had recovered from COVID-19. The chain has TRBV29-1 and TRBJ2-3; D is perhaps TRBD2 (5 bases). Here the CDR3 DNA reads TGCAGCGTTATACACGGCAGGACTAGCACAGATACGCAGTATTTT. It encodes CSVIHGRTSTDTQYF.